This T cell receptor (beta chain) emerged from a study of blood T cell repertoires in COVID-19. Across the whole study: Sources were T cells, B-cell-depleted T cells, or PBMCs; the material itself was cDNA or gDNA.

Everyone who took part was 18 to 89 years old, and they came from fewer than 25 US areas. Cohort assignment relied on participant-reported clinical history. Donors of Cohort 3 who recovered were those that had two negative PCRs, clearance, or symptom resolution. Clones were sequenced by immunoSEQ multiplex PCR, and TCRdb holds only the in-frame ones, with some missing. The profile shows over 150,000 clones, roughly 85% of them singletons. Germline CDR1 reads SGHRS; CDR2 reads YFSETQ. The CDR3 spans 14 residues. V was cut by 5 bases and J by 4 bases, with 12 bases left in between. Sequenced sample: PBMCs or T cells enriched from blood (not recorded which). This clonotype was obtained from a man aged 40-49 years who had recovered from COVID-19. The V and J genes are TRBV5-1 and TRBJ1-4; maybe TRBD1 (5 bases). Here the CDR3 DNA reads TGCGCCAGCAGATCAGGGTCCCGTAATGAAAAACTGTTTTTT. It translates to CASRSGSRNEKLFF.